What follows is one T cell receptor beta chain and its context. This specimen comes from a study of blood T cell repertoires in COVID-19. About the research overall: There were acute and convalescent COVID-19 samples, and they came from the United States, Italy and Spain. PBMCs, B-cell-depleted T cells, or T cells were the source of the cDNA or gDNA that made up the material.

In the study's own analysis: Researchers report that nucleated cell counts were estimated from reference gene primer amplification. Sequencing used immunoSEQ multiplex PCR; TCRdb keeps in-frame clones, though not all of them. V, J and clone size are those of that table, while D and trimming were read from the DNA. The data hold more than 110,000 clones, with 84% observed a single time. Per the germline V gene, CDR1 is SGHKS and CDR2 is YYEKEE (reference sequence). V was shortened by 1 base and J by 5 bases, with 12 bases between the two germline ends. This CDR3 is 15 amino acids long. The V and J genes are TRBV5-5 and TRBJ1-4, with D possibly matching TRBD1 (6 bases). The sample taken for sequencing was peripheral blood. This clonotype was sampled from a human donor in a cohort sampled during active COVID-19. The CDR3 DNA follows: TGTGCCAGCAGCTTGACCGGGACAAGAAATGAAAAACTGTTTTTT. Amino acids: CASSLTGTRNEKLFF. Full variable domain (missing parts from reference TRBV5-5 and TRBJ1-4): DAGVTQSPTHLIKTRGQQVTLRCSPISGHKSVSWYQQVLGQGPQFIFQYYEKEERGRGNFPDRFSARQFPNYSSELNVNALLLGDSALYLCASSLTGTRNEKLFFGSGTQLSVL.